The next 14 T cell receptor beta chains were all read from a single sample in a study of PD-1 blockade in classical Hodgkin lymphoma. Every patient relapsed after autologous stem cell transplantation, and brentuximab vedotin exposure varied. Sequenced by immunoSEQ multiplex PCR; TCRdb stores in-frame clones only, minus some. The table has over 45,000 clones, about two thirds seen once. The source was peripheral blood mononuclear cells (PBMCs), collected before the second cycle of nivolumab. Receptors were obtained from a human donor with classical Hodgkin lymphoma.

The V and J genes are TRBV6-6 and TRBJ1-2; D is possibly TRBD1 (5 bases). V was clipped by 4 bases and J by 8 bases, with 11 bases between them. CDR3 length: 12 amino acids. The V gene's germline CDR1 is MNHNY and CDR2 SVGAGI (reference sequence). CDR3 in amino acids: CASSSGLGGYTF. The CDR3 DNA reads as TGTGCCAGCAGTTCAGGGTTGGGAGGCTACACCTTC.

V and J are TRBV15 and TRBJ1-1; D may be TRBD1 (5 bases). V lost 2 bases and J lost 2, with 9 bases in between. Germline V CDR1 and CDR2: LNHNV, YYDKDF (reference sequence). This CDR3 spans 14 amino acids. The DNA of the CDR3 is TGTGCCACCAGCAGAATGGGGGGAAACACTGAAGCTTTCTTT. The encoded protein is CATSRMGGNTEAFF.

The chain has TRBV9 and TRBJ1-2; D remains ambiguous. Germline V CDR1 and CDR2: SGDLS, YYNGEE. V shed 4 bases and J shed 2 bases, with 15 bases lying between them. This CDR3 is built from 15 residues. For the CDR3, the DNA is TGTGCCAGCAGCCACACCCTGGACGGGAACTATGGCTACACCTTC. It translates to CASSHTLDGNYGYTF.

The chain uses TRBV7-9 and TRBJ2-7; tentatively, D is TRBD2 (6 bases). Germline V gives CDR1 SEHNR, CDR2 FQNEAQ (reference sequence). V lost 5 bases to trimming and J lost 6 bases, with 20 bases between them. CDR3 length equals 15 residues. CDR3 DNA: TGTGCCAGCAGCCCTGTGGGGCGGGACGCCTTCGAGCAGTACTTC. Amino acid sequence: CASSPVGRDAFEQYF.

This rearrangement joins TRBV18 to TRBJ1-1; D uncertain. V was cut by 6 bases and J by 6 bases, with 20 bases left in between. Germline lookup yields CDR1 KGHSH and CDR2 LQKENI. This CDR3 spans 15 amino acids. The CDR3 here is CASSPVPSRYSEAFF. For the CDR3, the DNA is TGTGCCAGCTCCCCGGTGCCGAGTCGGTACTCTGAAGCTTTCTTT.

The chain recombines TRBV4-1 with TRBJ1-2; the match to TRBD1 covers 8 bases. CDR1 MGHRA and CDR2 YSYEKL come from the germline V gene. Losses at the gene ends were 4 bases for V and 6 bases for J; bases not matched to a gene: 13. This CDR3 is 16 amino acids long. In DNA form, the CDR3 reads TGCGCCAGCAGCCCCCAGGGGGCGGGGGATTTCCATGGCTACACCTTC. This gives the protein CASSPQGAGDFHGYTF.

J is TRBJ2-3 and V is TRBV9; 7 nucleotides agree with TRBD1. Germline V gene sequence: CDR1 SGDLS, CDR2 YYNGEE. This CDR3 is 15 amino acids long. Trimming took 4 bases from V and 0 from J; bases not matched to a gene: 5. CDR3: CASSQRGLSTDTQYF. DNA of the CDR3: TGTGCCAGCAGCCAAAGGGGGCTGAGCACAGATACGCAGTATTTT.

The V call is TRBV7-9, the J call TRBJ2-1; D remains unclear. This CDR3 region has 14 residues. The V and J ends lost 0 bases and 3 bases respectively, with 6 bases between them. Germline V CDR1 and CDR2: SEHNR, FQNEAQ (reference sequence). CDR3 nucleotide sequence: TGTGCCAGCAGCTTAGCGACTCGCTACAATGAGCAGTTCTTC. It codes for CASSLATRYNEQFF.

V and J are TRBV28 and TRBJ1-1; D gene ambiguous. The CDR3 contains 13 residues. CDR1 and CDR2 (germline): MDHEN, SYDVKM. The V end was cut by 5 bases, the J end by 1 base, with 8 bases between. The CDR3 loop is CASSGPPNTEAFF. For the CDR3, the DNA is TGTGCCAGCAGTGGACCGCCGAACACTGAAGCTTTCTTT.

This clone is medium-sized by share. The chain is built from TRBV19 and TRBJ2-7; D may be TRBD2 (6 bases). Trimming took 0 bases from V and 1 from J, leaving 7 bases between them. The CDR3 totals 14 residues. Germline V gene data show CDR1 as LNHDA and CDR2 as SQIVND (reference sequence). The CDR3 region is CASSIDRGSYEQYF. As DNA, the CDR3 is TGTGCCAGTAGTATAGATCGGGGGTCCTACGAGCAGTACTTC. The full variable domain, in which reference TRBV19 and TRBJ2-7 provide the parts outside the CDR3, is DGGITQSPKYLFRKEGQNVTLSCEQNLNHDAMYWYRQDPGQGLRLIYYSQIVNDFQKGDIAEGYSVSREKKESFPLTVTSAQKNPTAFYLCASSIDRGSYEQYFGPGTRLTVT.

This clone was seen only a few times. V is TRBV2 and J is TRBJ2-1, with D uncertain. Germline CDR1 reads SNHLY; CDR2 reads FYNNEI. CDR3 size: 14 residues. V lost 3 bases and J 0 bases, leaving 6 bases between the germline ends. The CDR3 nucleotides are TGTGCCAGCAGTGACAGGTTCTCCTACAATGAGCAGTTCTTC. Translating gives CASSDRFSYNEQFF.

The table lists this clone with a few counts. J is TRBJ1-2 and V is TRBV5-1; D perhaps matches TRBD1 (5 bases). Germline V lookup: CDR1 SGHRS, CDR2 YFSETQ. The V end lost 4 bases, the J end lost 4 bases, and 14 bases lay between the germline ends. The CDR3 covers 14 residues. The CDR3, as DNA: TGCGCCAGCAGCCCCCAAGAGGGACCCTATGGCTACACCTTC. Its translation is CASSPQEGPYGYTF.

This chain uses TRBV28 with TRBJ2-2; tentative D call: TRBD2 (6 bases). V lost 6 bases and J 6 bases, leaving 11 bases between the germline ends. The CDR3 contains 13 residues. Germline CDR1 reads MDHEN; CDR2 reads SYDVKM. CDR3 protein: CASSHAGSGELFF. The CDR3 DNA reads TGTGCCAGCAGCCACGCGGGGTCCGGGGAGCTGTTTTTT.

This clone was counted a single time. The chain joins TRBV6-5 to TRBJ1-3; 9 positions agree with TRBD1. In germline, CDR1 is MNHEY, CDR2 SVGAGI. The V gene end was trimmed by 11 bases and the J gene end by 6 bases; junction bases not matched to a gene: 11. This CDR3 comprises 14 residues. The CDR3 DNA reads as TGTGCCTCAATCCCCGGGACAGGGATAAACACCATATATTTT. It yields the protein CASIPGTGINTIYF.